This T cell receptor beta chain was recovered during a study of cytomegalovirus exposure and HLA in healthy donors. Study findings and constraints: Researchers counted around 150 TCR beta chains as cytomegalovirus-associated. Reports credit the classifier with highly specific, highly sensitive diagnosis of cytomegalovirus status.

Some clones are missing from TCRdb's copy, which holds only in-frame ones; the method was immunoSEQ multiplex PCR. Of around 220,000 clones listed, about 86% are singletons. Note on this clone: Its target is not known.

The donors were members of the validation cohort comprising approximately 110 subjects, separate from the approximately 700-subject first cohort. The CDR3 spans 12 residues. Germline-derived CDR1 and CDR2 are MNHEY and SVGAGI. V was pared by 9 bases and J by 4 bases, with 5 bases of the junction left unmatched. The clonotype comes from a young woman in good health and CMV-seronegative. The chain recombines TRBV6-5 with TRBJ2-5, with TRBD2 identical over 7 bases. Material for sequencing was PBMCs. The chain's CDR3 is CASGRALETQYF. CDR3 DNA: TGTGCCAGTGGGAGGGCTTTAGAGACCCAGTACTTC.